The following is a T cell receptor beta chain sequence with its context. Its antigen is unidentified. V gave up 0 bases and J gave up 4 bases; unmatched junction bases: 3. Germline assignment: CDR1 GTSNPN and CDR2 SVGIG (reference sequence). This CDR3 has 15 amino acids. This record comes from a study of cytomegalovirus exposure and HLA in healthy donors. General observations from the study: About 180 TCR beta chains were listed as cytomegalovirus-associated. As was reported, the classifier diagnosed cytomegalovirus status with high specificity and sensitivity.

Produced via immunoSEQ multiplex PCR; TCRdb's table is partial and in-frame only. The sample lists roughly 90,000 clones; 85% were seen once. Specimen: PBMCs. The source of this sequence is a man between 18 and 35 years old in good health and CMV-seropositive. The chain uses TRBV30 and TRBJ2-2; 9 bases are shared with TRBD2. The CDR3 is CAWSVGLASTGELFF. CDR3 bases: TGTGCCTGGAGTGTTGGACTAGCGAGCACCGGGGAGCTGTTTTTT. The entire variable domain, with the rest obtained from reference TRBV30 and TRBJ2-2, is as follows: SQTIHQWPATLVQPVGSPLSLECTVEGTSNPNLYWYRQAAGRGLQLLFYSVGIGQISSEVPQNLSASRPQDRQFILSSKKLLLSDSGFYLCAWSVGLASTGELFFGEGSRLTVL.